Listed below are T cell receptor beta chains from one sample, sequenced in a study of cytomegalovirus exposure and HLA in healthy donors. Sequencing was performed with immunoSEQ multiplex PCR; in TCRdb, only in-frame clones are kept and a portion is missing. This table has 150,000 or so clones, about 82% appearing once. Sequenced material: PBMCs. The receptors derive from a human donor in good health. CDR3s include the opening cysteine and the closing phenylalanine or tryptophan. The order of the fields is clone size, D gene, V gene, J gene, CDR3 protein, CDR3 DNA. A D gene is named only where the DNA matches it firmly. Clone size is not always given. Where it is, it says once, few, many or a class for expanded clones.

>-|TRBD1|TRBV6-1|TRBJ2-1
CASNSDRGRINEQFF
TGTGCCAGCAATTCGGACAGGGGGCGCATCAATGAGCAGTTCTTC
>-|-|TRBV28|TRBJ2-6
CASSSGGSGANVLTF
TGTGCCAGCAGTTCAGGGGGGTCTGGGGCCAACGTCCTGACTTTC
>-|TRBD2|TRBV9|TRBJ2-3
CASSALSGADTQYF
TGTGCCAGCAGCGCACTTAGCGGGGCCGATACGCAGTATTTT
>-|-|TRBV2|TRBJ2-5
CAGRGGERETQYF
TGTGCCGGTCGGGGCGGGGAAAGAGAGACCCAGTACTTC
>-|-|TRBV14|TRBJ2-2
CASSHYTGELFF
TGTGCCAGCAGTCACTACACCGGGGAGCTGTTTTTT
>once|TRBD2|TRBV5-1|TRBJ2-3
CASSLGTSADTQYF
TGCGCCAGCAGCTTAGGGACTAGCGCAGATACGCAGTATTTT
>few|-|TRBV6-1|TRBJ2-7
CASSSGVVNEQYF
TGTGCCAGCAGCTCCGGAGTGGTCAACGAGCAGTACTTC
>-|-|TRBV6-5|TRBJ1-1
CASSYSWALNTEAFF
TGTGCCAGCAGTTACTCGTGGGCTTTGAACACTGAAGCTTTCTTT
>once|-|TRBV7-9|TRBJ1-2
CASSLAENYGYTF
TGTGCCAGCAGCTTAGCAGAGAACTATGGCTACACCTTC
>-|TRBD1|TRBV6-5|TRBJ1-4
CASRRGGLEKLFF
TGTGCCAGCAGGAGAGGGGGCCTTGAAAAACTGTTTTTT
>-|TRBD1|TRBV11-2|TRBJ2-7
CASRHNRGAYEQYF
TGTGCCAGCAGGCACAACAGGGGCGCCTACGAGCAGTACTTC
>-|TRBD1|TRBV7-9|TRBJ2-2
CASRRRDSLTGELFF
TGTGCCAGCAGAAGAAGGGACAGCCTCACCGGGGAGCTGTTTTTT
>-|-|TRBV18|TRBJ1-2
CASSPLGGYGYTF
TGTGCCAGCTCACCGTTGGGGGGCTATGGCTACACCTTC
>-|TRBD1|TRBV30|TRBJ1-4
CAWSVGIGTGAVKLFF
TGTGCCTGGAGTGTAGGAATTGGGACAGGGGCGGTAAAACTGTTTTTT
>few|-|TRBV30|TRBJ2-7
CAWSIVRVREQYF
TGTGCCTGGAGTATTGTTAGAGTACGCGAGCAGTACTTC
>-|TRBD2|TRBV7-9|TRBJ2-5
CASSLRAGVKETQYF
TGTGCCAGCAGCTTACGAGCGGGAGTAAAAGAGACCCAGTACTTC
>many|-|TRBV19|TRBJ1-2
CASRFTEAGPYYGYTF
TGTGCCAGTAGGTTTACAGAAGCGGGGCCTTACTATGGCTACACCTTC
>-|TRBD2|TRBV5-1|TRBJ2-1
CASRWLAGGPNEQFF
TGCGCCAGCAGATGGCTAGCGGGGGGGCCTAATGAGCAGTTCTTC
>-|-|TRBV6-5|TRBJ1-2
CASSYSISRDGYTF
TGTGCCAGCAGTTACTCGATAAGCCGGGATGGCTACACCTTC
>-|TRBD2|TRBV29-1|TRBJ2-1
CSVDQGGSYNEQFF
TGCAGCGTTGATCAGGGAGGGTCCTACAATGAGCAGTTCTTC
>-|-|TRBV28|TRBJ1-3
CASSLMVSSGNTIYF
TGTGCCAGCAGTTTAATGGTCAGCTCTGGAAACACCATATATTTT
>-|-|TRBV7-2|TRBJ2-6
CASSSRMANVLTF
TGTGCCAGCAGCTCGAGGATGGCCAACGTCCTGACTTTC
>-|-|TRBV28|TRBJ1-5
CASWGLNSNQPQHF
TGTGCCAGCTGGGGACTGAATAGCAATCAGCCCCAGCATTTT
>-|-|TRBV5-1|TRBJ2-7
CASSFSSSYEQYF
TGCGCCAGCAGCTTTTCCTCCTCCTACGAGCAGTACTTC
>few|-|TRBV6-1|TRBJ2-7
CASSEMGNEQYF
TGTGCCAGCAGTGAAATGGGCAACGAGCAGTACTTC
>-|TRBD2|TRBV19|TRBJ2-7
CASSTRSRLAGSYEQYF
TGTGCCAGTAGTACCCGTAGTAGGCTAGCGGGCTCCTACGAGCAGTACTTC
>-|TRBD1|TRBV5-1|TRBJ2-3
CASSSGQGASGTDTQYF
TGCGCCAGCAGCTCCGGACAGGGTGCGAGTGGCACAGATACGCAGTATTTT
>-|-|TRBV6-1|TRBJ2-2
CASSGGLPGTGELFF
TGTGCCAGCAGTGGAGGACTCCCGGGGACCGGGGAGCTGTTTTTT
>-|TRBD2|TRBV28|TRBJ2-7
CASISYPTSGNRYEQYF
TGTGCCAGCATATCATATCCAACTAGCGGTAATAGGTACGAGCAGTACTTC
>once|-|TRBV5-1|TRBJ2-1
CASSLVAGAAGNEQFF
TGCGCCAGCAGCTTGGTGGCGGGGGCGGCGGGTAATGAGCAGTTCTTC
>-|TRBD1|TRBV7-8|TRBJ1-3
CASSFGQGGGNTIYF
TGTGCCAGCAGCTTCGGACAGGGAGGTGGAAACACCATATATTTT
>-|TRBD1|TRBV2|TRBJ1-2
CASKSGGVNYGYTF
TGTGCCAGCAAATCAGGGGGCGTAAACTATGGCTACACCTTC
>-|TRBD2|TRBV30|TRBJ2-1
CAWRGILGTSGRSNEQFF
TGTGCCTGGAGGGGGATTCTGGGAACTAGCGGGAGGTCCAATGAGCAGTTCTTC
>-|-|TRBV7-3|TRBJ2-3
CASSLKGRPDTQYF
TGTGCCAGCAGCCTAAAGGGGCGACCCGATACGCAGTATTTT
>-|-|TRBV6-1|TRBJ2-2
CASSEFKVARELFF
TGTGCCAGCAGTGAATTTAAAGTTGCGCGGGAGCTGTTTTTT
>-|-|TRBV6-5|TRBJ2-7
CASSSQGRVGYEQYF
TGTGCCAGCAGTTCCCAGGGGAGGGTGGGCTACGAGCAGTACTTC
>-|TRBD1|TRBV19|TRBJ1-4
CASSIPPDRGGYEKLFF
TGTGCCAGTAGTATACCCCCGGACAGGGGTGGATATGAAAAACTGTTTTTT